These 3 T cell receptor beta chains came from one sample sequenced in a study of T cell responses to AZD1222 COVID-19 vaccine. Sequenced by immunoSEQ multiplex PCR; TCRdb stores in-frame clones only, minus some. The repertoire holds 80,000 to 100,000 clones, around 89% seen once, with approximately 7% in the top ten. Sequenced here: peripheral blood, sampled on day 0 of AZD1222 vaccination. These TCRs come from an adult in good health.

The CDR3 protein is CASSQVGVDRVREQFF. The DNA for the CDR3 is TGTGCCAGCAGCCAAGTAGGGGTGGACAGGGTTAGGGAGCAGTTCTTC. V is TRBV4-2 and J is TRBJ2-1, with 8 bases identical to TRBD1. Germline CDR1 is LGHNA and CDR2 is YNFKEQ. This CDR3 comprises 16 residues. V lost 1 base, J lost 10 bases, and 12 bases stayed unmatched.

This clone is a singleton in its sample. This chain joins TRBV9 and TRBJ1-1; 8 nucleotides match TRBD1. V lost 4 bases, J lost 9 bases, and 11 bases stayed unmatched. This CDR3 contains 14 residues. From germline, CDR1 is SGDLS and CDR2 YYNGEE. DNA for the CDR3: TGTGCCAGCAGCAGTGGGGGGACAGGACTTAAAGCTTTCTTT. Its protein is CASSSGGTGLKAFF. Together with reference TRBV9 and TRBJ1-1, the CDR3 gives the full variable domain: DSGVTQTPKHLITATGQRVTLRCSPRSGDLSVYWYQQSLDQGLQFLIQYYNGEERAKGNILERFSAQQFPDLHSELNLSSLELGDSALYFCASSSGGTGLKAFFGQGTRLTVV.

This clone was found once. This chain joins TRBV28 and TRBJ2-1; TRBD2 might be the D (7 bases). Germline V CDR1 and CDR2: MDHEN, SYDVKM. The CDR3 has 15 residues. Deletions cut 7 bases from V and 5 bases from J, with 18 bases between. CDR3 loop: CASTSGGEDNNEQFF. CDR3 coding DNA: TGTGCCAGCACCTCGGGGGGCGAAGATAACAATGAGCAGTTCTTC.